The clone carrying this T cell receptor beta chain appeared a single time. Trimming pared 2 bases from V and 1 base from J, leaving 11 bases between. The CDR3 extends over 15 amino acids. Germline V lookup: CDR1 LGHNA, CDR2 YNFKEQ. The sample is drawn from a study of cytomegalovirus exposure and HLA in healthy donors. Primers included in the PCR were 60 Vbeta and 13 Jbeta primers. The data were produced by immunoSEQ multiplex PCR, yet TCRdb's version contains in-frame clones alone and is incomplete. The sample records 200,000 to 300,000 clones, about 83% being singletons. Sequenced: PBMCs. V is TRBV4-2 and J is TRBJ1-1; D not resolved. The TCR sequence derives from a woman in her 40s in good health and CMV-seropositive. CDR3 sequence: CASSQFRGENTEAFF. CDR3 nucleotides: TGTGCCAGCAGCCAATTCCGGGGAGAGAACACTGAAGCTTTCTTT.